Below are 7 T cell receptor beta chains sequenced from a single sample in a study of patients and donors after allogeneic stem cell transplantation. TCRdb called the RT-PCR reads again in MiXCR, with one record for every CDR3 protein. The sample shows approximately 150,000 distinct CDR3 sequences, approximately 28% of them seen only once. Material: blood, either unsorted or a sorted T cell fraction (not recorded which). Every receptor here comes from a human donor who was either an allogeneic HSCT recipient or a stem cell or donor lymphocyte infusion donor (not recorded which). It is not recorded whose cells these are; they may come from a transplant donor.

The chain joins TRBV28 to TRBJ1-2; 7 positions match TRBD1. V trimming: 9 bases; J trimming: 4 bases; junction bases outside the gene matches: 11. The germline CDR1 and CDR2 sequences are MDHEN and SYDVKM. CDR3 size: 14 residues. For the CDR3, the DNA is TGTGCCAGTGTTCCAGGGGGGCCCAGCTATGGCTACACCTTC. Protein sequence: CASVPGGPSYGYTF.

The table lists this clonotype with a few counts. The chain recombines TRBV5-1 with TRBJ1-2; a weak D match, TRBD1 (5 bases). V was clipped by 3 bases and J by 6 bases, with 9 bases between them. CDR3 length: 12 residues. Looked up from germline, CDR1 is SGHRS and CDR2 is YFSETQ. The CDR3 loop reads CASSYGDDGYTF. The DNA for the CDR3 is TGCGCCAGCAGCTACGGGGACGATGGCTACACCTTC.

The CDR3 loop is CASSTGQGYYGYTF. As DNA, the CDR3 is TGTGCCAGCAGCACTGGACAGGGTTACTATGGCTACACCTTC. The chain joins TRBV11-2 to TRBJ1-2; TRBD1 matches 8 bases. Trimming removed 5 bases from V and 3 bases from J; junction bases left unmatched: 5. There are 14 residues in the CDR3. Per germline, CDR1 SGHAT and CDR2 FQNNGV.

This clonotype was counted at least ten times. V gene TRBV30 combines with J gene TRBJ1-1, with D perhaps matching TRBD1 (5 bases). This CDR3 comprises 13 residues. The germline CDR1 and CDR2 sequences are GTSNPN and SVGIG (reference sequence). V was pared by 2 bases and J by 8 bases, with 15 bases between. This CDR3 reads CAWSINMGGEAFF. DNA of the CDR3: TGTGCCTGGAGTATTAATATGGGGGGGGAAGCTTTCTTT.

The chain employs TRBV4-3 and TRBJ2-5; TRBD1 might be the D (5 bases). CDR3 length: 15 amino acids. Germline CDR1 is LGHNA and CDR2 is YSLEER. V lost 1 base and J lost 2, with 11 bases in between. For the CDR3, the DNA is TGCGCCAGCAGCCAAGTGTATACAGGTCAAGAGACCCAGTACTTC. Translating it yields CASSQVYTGQETQYF.

V usage is TRBV12-3 or TRBV12-4 and J usage is TRBJ2-7, with D unclear. This CDR3 has 14 residues. V was shortened by 3 bases and J by 0 bases, with 9 bases between the two germline ends. CDR3 DNA: TGTGCCAGCAGTTTGGCCGCGAGCTCCTACGAGCAGTACTTC. This codes for CASSLAASSYEQYF.

This clonotype has at least ten counts. This sequence joins TRBV21-1 and TRBJ1-5; TRBD1, the table's D call, was not compared with the DNA. TRBV21-1 corresponds to a pseudogene. CDR3 length: 14 amino acids. For the CDR3, the DNA is TGTGCCAGCAGCAAGGGACAGGGCAATCAGCCCCAGCATTTT. Translation gives CASSKGQGNQPQHF.